The 9 T cell receptor beta chains below all came from one sample that was sequenced in a study of shared clonotypes between healthy human individuals. Some clones are missing from TCRdb's copy, which holds only in-frame ones; the method was immunoSEQ multiplex PCR. The table includes 950,000 to 1,100,000 clones, about 75% detected once. The sequencing sample was made of memory CD4+ T cells sorted from blood. Described subset: CD45RA-negative fraction. Source of these receptors: a young man in good health.

Regarding this clone: Other DNA sequences in this sample translate to the same CDR3. This chain joins TRBV18 and TRBJ2-7; D may correspond to TRBD1 or TRBD2 (5 bases each). Germline V gene sequence: CDR1 KGHSH, CDR2 LQKENI. V dropped 2 bases and J dropped 0 bases, with 8 bases sitting between them. The CDR3 totals 14 residues. For the CDR3, the DNA is TGTGCCAGCTCACCAGCAGGGAGCTCCTACGAGCAGTACTTC. Its translation is CASSPAGSSYEQYF. Full variable domain (missing parts from reference TRBV18 and TRBJ2-7): NAGVMQNPRHLVRRRGQEARLRCSPMKGHSHVYWYRQLPEEGLKFMVYLQKENIIDESGMPKERFSAEFPKEGPSILRIQQVVRGDSAAYFCASSPAGSSYEQYFGPGTRLTVT.

This clone came up a few times. V is TRBV10-2 and J is TRBJ2-1; D not resolved. The CDR3 is made up of 12 amino acids. Germline loops: CDR1 WSHSY, CDR2 SAAADI. Between the trimmed V and J ends, which lost 3 bases and 12 bases, there was a span of 12 bases. The CDR3 DNA is TGCGCCAGCAGTGATCCCAACCCACCGCAGTTCTTC. Protein product: CASSDPNPPQFF.

The chain employs TRBV28 and TRBJ1-2; TRBD1 is a possible D gene (5 bases). Trimming cost V 6 bases and J 10 bases, with 21 bases left between them. This CDR3 contains 14 residues. Germline CDR1 MDHEN, CDR2 SYDVKM. The CDR3 DNA is TGTGCCAGCAGCTCAACTGGGGCAGCCAGAATCTACACCTTC. Translation gives CASSSTGAARIYTF.

V usage is TRBV29-1 and J usage is TRBJ2-5; possible D gene TRBD1, 6 bases. Trimming left V 7 bases short and J 1 base short, with 16 bases between. Germline V CDR1 and CDR2: SQVTM, ANQGSEA. CDR3 length: 14 amino acids. The CDR3 protein is CSAQGSTGQETQYF. In DNA form, the CDR3 reads TGCAGCGCTCAGGGGAGCACCGGCCAAGAGACCCAGTACTTC. Full variable domain (rest looked up from reference TRBV29-1 and TRBJ2-5): SAVISQKPSRDICQRGTSLTIQCQVDSQVTMMFWYRQQPGQSLTLIATANQGSEATYESGFVIDKFPISRPNLTFSTLTVSNMSPEDSSIYLCSAQGSTGQETQYFGPGTRLLVL.

The chain carries TRBV6-6 and TRBJ2-2; D could derive from TRBD1 or TRBD2 (5 bases each). This CDR3 contains 13 residues. V lost 2 bases and J lost 6, with 7 bases in between. Germline V CDR1 and CDR2: MNHNY, SVGAGI (reference sequence). The CDR3 DNA follows: TGTGCCAGCAGTTACGAGGGACCCGGGGAGCTGTTTTTT. Amino acids: CASSYEGPGELFF.

The chain links TRBV19 to TRBJ2-7; the D call may be TRBD1 or TRBD2 (5 bases each). The V gene's germline CDR1 is LNHDA and CDR2 SQIVND (reference sequence). Deletions cut 3 bases from V and 5 bases from J, with 14 bases between. The CDR3 contains 14 residues. The chain's CDR3 is CASSMGRSVHEQYF. CDR3 coding DNA: TGTGCCAGTAGTATGGGACGTAGTGTGCACGAGCAGTACTTC.

The rearrangement uses TRBV6-1 and TRBJ2-7, with D maybe TRBD1 (5 bases). The CDR3 is 12 amino acids. V gave up 3 bases and J gave up 3 bases, with 6 bases separating them. Germline V gene lookup returns CDR1 MNHNS and CDR2 SASEGT. The DNA for the CDR3 is TGTGCCAGCAGTGAGGGGCTCTACGAGCAGTACTTC. It codes for CASSEGLYEQYF.

This clone was seen a single time. The rearrangement uses TRBV6-9 and TRBJ2-2; 9 nucleotides line up with TRBD2. CDR1 is MNHGY, CDR2 SVAAGI, per germline. V dropped 6 bases and J dropped 7; count of bases not matched to a gene: 18. This CDR3 spans 18 amino acids. The CDR3 coding sequence is TGTGCCAGCAGCCCCACGCGGGCCAGCGGGAGGTGCGTCGGGGAGCTGTTTTTT. Translated, it gives CASSPTRASGRCVGELFF.

V and J are TRBV4-1 and TRBJ1-2; 11 bases line up with TRBD1. The CDR3 runs to 15 residues. CDR1 MGHRA and CDR2 YSYEKL come from the germline V gene. Losses at the gene ends were 6 bases for V and 5 bases for J; bases not matched to a gene: 8. CDR3 amino acids: CASSYRGTGGYGYTF. The CDR3 nucleotides read TGCGCCAGCAGTTACCGAGGGACAGGGGGATATGGCTACACCTTC.